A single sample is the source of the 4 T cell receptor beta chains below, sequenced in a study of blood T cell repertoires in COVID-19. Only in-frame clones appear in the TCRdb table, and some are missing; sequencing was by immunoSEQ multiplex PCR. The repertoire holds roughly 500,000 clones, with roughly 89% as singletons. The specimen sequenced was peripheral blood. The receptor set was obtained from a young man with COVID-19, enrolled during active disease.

The CDR3 sequence is CASTLGPNTEAFF. DNA for the CDR3: TGCGCCAGCACCCTTGGCCCGAACACTGAAGCTTTCTTT. This chain joins TRBV5-1 and TRBJ1-1; D uncertain. Germline lookup yields CDR1 SGHRS and CDR2 YFSETQ. The V end lost 6 bases, the J end lost 1 base, and 10 bases lay between the germline ends. The CDR3 totals 13 residues.

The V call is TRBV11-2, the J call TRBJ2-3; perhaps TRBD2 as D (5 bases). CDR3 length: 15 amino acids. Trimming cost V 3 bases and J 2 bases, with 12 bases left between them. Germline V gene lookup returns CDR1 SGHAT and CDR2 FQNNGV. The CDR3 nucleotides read TGTGCCAGCAGCTTGGACTTCCCTTCCACAGATACGCAGTATTTT. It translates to CASSLDFPSTDTQYF.

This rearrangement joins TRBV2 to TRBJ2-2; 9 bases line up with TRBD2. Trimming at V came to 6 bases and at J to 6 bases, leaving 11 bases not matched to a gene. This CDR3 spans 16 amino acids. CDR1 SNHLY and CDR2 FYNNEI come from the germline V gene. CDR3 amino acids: CASRSGSSGSAGELFF. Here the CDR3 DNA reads TGTGCCAGCAGATCGGGTAGTAGCGGGAGTGCCGGGGAGCTGTTTTTT. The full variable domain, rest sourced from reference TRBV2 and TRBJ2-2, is EPEVTQTPSHQVTQMGQEVILRCVPISNHLYFYWYRQILGQKVEFLVSFYNNEISEKSEIFDDQFSVERPDGSNFTLKIRSTKLEDSAMYFCASRSGSSGSAGELFFGEGSRLTVL.

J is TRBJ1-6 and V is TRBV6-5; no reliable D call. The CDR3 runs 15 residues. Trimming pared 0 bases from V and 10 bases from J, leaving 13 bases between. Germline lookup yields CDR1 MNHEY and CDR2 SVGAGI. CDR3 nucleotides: TGTGCCAGCAGTTACTCCAGCAGGAATCGCTCACCCCTCCACTTT. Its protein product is CASSYSSRNRSPLHF.